Listed below are T cell receptor beta chains from one sample, sequenced in a study of neurological immune-mediated disorders. From the 5' RACE reads, TCRdb called clonotypes with MiXCR, one entry per CDR3 protein. Found here are about 77,000 distinct CDR3 sequences, roughly 10% of them singletons; the top ten hold 1.7%. Sequences were obtained from PBMCs. The receptor source for this set is a man between 50 and 59 years old in good health. Each CDR3 is given with its conserved first and last residue. The D gene is left open where the match is weak. Part of the rows lack a size; the others show once, few, many or a class for expanded clones.

v_gene: TRBV6-5
abundance: many
j_gene: TRBJ1-6
d_gene: TRBD1
CDR3nt: TGTGCCAGCAGTGGACAGGGGCGGTCACCCCTCCACTTT
CDR3aa: CASSGQGRSPLHF

v_gene: TRBV24-1
abundance: NA
j_gene: TRBJ2-2
d_gene: NA
CDR3nt: TGTGCCACCGGGGCGGGGAGCGCGAACACCGGGGAGCTGTTTTTT
CDR3aa: CATGAGSANTGELFF

v_gene: TRBV9
abundance: many
j_gene: TRBJ1-4
d_gene: NA
CDR3nt: TGTGCCAGCAGCGCCGGGGCTTGGACAACTAATGAAAAACTGTTTTTT
CDR3aa: CASSAGAWTTNEKLFF

v_gene: TRBV6-5
abundance: many
j_gene: TRBJ2-7
d_gene: NA
CDR3nt: TGTGCCAGCAGTTCCCCCAAATTCGAGCAGTACTTC
CDR3aa: CASSSPKFEQYF

v_gene: TRBV21-1
abundance: NA
j_gene: TRBJ1-2
d_gene: NA
CDR3nt: TGTGCCAGCAGCAAAGATTGGACAGCCGGGAGTGGCTACACCTTC
CDR3aa: CASSKDWTAGSGYTF

v_gene: TRBV21-1
abundance: many
j_gene: TRBJ2-7
d_gene: NA
CDR3nt: TGTGCCAGCAGCCCATCTGGGACAGGGTACGAGCAGTACTTC
CDR3aa: CASSPSGTGYEQYF

v_gene: TRBV19
abundance: NA
j_gene: TRBJ2-3
d_gene: TRBD1
CDR3nt: TGTGCCAGTACCTACAGGGGGAGAACCACAGATACGCAGTATTTT
CDR3aa: CASTYRGRTTDTQYF

v_gene: TRBV9
abundance: many
j_gene: TRBJ2-2
d_gene: TRBD2
CDR3nt: TGTGCCAGCAGCCTCGGGACTAGCGGGGTAACGGAGCTGTTTTTT
CDR3aa: CASSLGTSGVTELFF

v_gene: TRBV12-3/TRBV12-4
abundance: many
j_gene: TRBJ1-1
d_gene: NA
CDR3nt: TGTGCCAGCAGTTTAGAAGGAGGGGGTTACACTGAAGCTTTCTTT
CDR3aa: CASSLEGGGYTEAFF

v_gene: TRBV9
abundance: NA
j_gene: TRBJ1-5
d_gene: NA
CDR3nt: TGTGCCAGCAGCCCGGGTGGAAGCGAGAATCAGCCCCAGCATTTT
CDR3aa: CASSPGGSENQPQHF

v_gene: TRBV5-1
abundance: many
j_gene: TRBJ2-2
d_gene: NA
CDR3nt: TGCGCCAGCCAGTGGCAAGCGAACACCGGGGAGCTGTTTTTT
CDR3aa: CASQWQANTGELFF

v_gene: TRBV7-9
abundance: many
j_gene: TRBJ2-3
d_gene: NA
CDR3nt: TGTGCCAGCAGCTTAGATCCCGGCGGGGGCCTAGTACCAGATACGCAGTATTTT
CDR3aa: CASSLDPGGGLVPDTQYF

v_gene: TRBV6-1
abundance: many
j_gene: TRBJ2-2
d_gene: NA
CDR3nt: TGTGCCAGCAGCCCGGACCAGGCGAACACCGGGGAGCTGTTTTTT
CDR3aa: CASSPDQANTGELFF

v_gene: TRBV12-3/TRBV12-4
abundance: many
j_gene: TRBJ1-1
d_gene: TRBD1
CDR3nt: TGTGCCAGCAGCCATTCAGGGGGCGCGAACACTGAAGCTTTCTTT
CDR3aa: CASSHSGGANTEAFF

v_gene: TRBV3-1
abundance: many
j_gene: TRBJ2-4
d_gene: NA
CDR3nt: TGTGCCAGCAGCCATTCCTCGATAGCCAAAAACATTCAGTACTTC
CDR3aa: CASSHSSIAKNIQYF

v_gene: TRBV3-1
abundance: many
j_gene: TRBJ1-4
d_gene: TRBD1
CDR3nt: TGTGCCAGCAGCCGGGCCGGGACAGGGAAAGAAAAACTGTTTTTT
CDR3aa: CASSRAGTGKEKLFF

v_gene: TRBV7-2
abundance: many
j_gene: TRBJ2-4
d_gene: NA
CDR3nt: TGTGCCAGCAGCTTAGGGTGGGATGTCAAAAACATTCAGTACTTC
CDR3aa: CASSLGWDVKNIQYF

v_gene: TRBV5-5
abundance: many
j_gene: TRBJ2-5
d_gene: NA
CDR3nt: TGTGCCAGCAGCTTGGGGGCGGGAATCAATCAAGAGACCCAGTACTTC
CDR3aa: CASSLGAGINQETQYF

v_gene: TRBV7-3
abundance: many
j_gene: TRBJ2-7
d_gene: NA
CDR3nt: TGTGCCAGCAGCTTAACGTCCAGCGACTACGAGCAGTACTTC
CDR3aa: CASSLTSSDYEQYF

v_gene: TRBV6-5
abundance: many
j_gene: TRBJ2-3
d_gene: TRBD2
CDR3nt: TGTGCCAGCAGCCCATCCCCGACTAGCGGGGGGCCTAGGGGCACGCAGTATTTT
CDR3aa: CASSPSPTSGGPRGTQYF

v_gene: TRBV20-1
abundance: many
j_gene: TRBJ1-2
d_gene: TRBD1
CDR3nt: TGCAGTGCTAGTCCCGGGACAGGGGCTAACTATGGCTACACCTTC
CDR3aa: CSASPGTGANYGYTF

v_gene: TRBV5-1
abundance: many
j_gene: TRBJ2-5
d_gene: NA
CDR3nt: TGCGCCAGCAGCCCCGGGACGCCCTTCGAGACCCAGTACTTC
CDR3aa: CASSPGTPFETQYF

v_gene: TRBV20-1
abundance: NA
j_gene: TRBJ2-3
d_gene: NA
CDR3nt: TGCAGTGCTAGAGATAAGGGCAGCACAGATACGCAGTATTTT
CDR3aa: CSARDKGSTDTQYF

v_gene: TRBV5-5
abundance: many
j_gene: TRBJ2-5
d_gene: TRBD1
CDR3nt: TGTGCCAGCAGCCCGGTCCCGGGACAGAGGCAAGAGACCCAGTACTTC
CDR3aa: CASSPVPGQRQETQYF

v_gene: TRBV27
abundance: many
j_gene: TRBJ1-5
d_gene: NA
CDR3nt: TGTGCCAGCAGTACAGGAAATTGGAATCAGCCCCAGCATTTT
CDR3aa: CASSTGNWNQPQHF

v_gene: TRBV29-1
abundance: many
j_gene: TRBJ1-3
d_gene: NA
CDR3nt: NA
CDR3aa: CSVGQGNF

v_gene: TRBV5-1
abundance: many
j_gene: TRBJ2-1
d_gene: TRBD2
CDR3nt: TGCGCCAGCAGCTTGGACCCCCTAGCGGGGGGGCCCAATGAGCAGTTCTTC
CDR3aa: CASSLDPLAGGPNEQFF

v_gene: TRBV6-6
abundance: many
j_gene: TRBJ2-3
d_gene: TRBD2
CDR3nt: TGTGCCAGCAGTCCTAGCGGAATTAAAGATACGCAGTATTTT
CDR3aa: CASSPSGIKDTQYF

v_gene: TRBV10-3
abundance: few
j_gene: TRBJ2-1
d_gene: TRBD1
CDR3nt: TGTGCCACCAAGGACAGGGGAAATGAGCAGTTCTTC
CDR3aa: CATKDRGNEQFF

v_gene: TRBV5-1
abundance: many
j_gene: TRBJ2-3
d_gene: TRBD2
CDR3nt: TGCGCCAGCAGCGCGGGACTAGCGGGGACCACAGATACGCAGTATTTT
CDR3aa: CASSAGLAGTTDTQYF

v_gene: TRBV7-2
abundance: many
j_gene: TRBJ2-5
d_gene: NA
CDR3nt: TGTGCCAGCAGCCTGGGGTCCGCGGGGGCCCAAGAGACCCAGTACTTC
CDR3aa: CASSLGSAGAQETQYF

v_gene: TRBV7-3
abundance: many
j_gene: TRBJ2-3
d_gene: TRBD2
CDR3nt: TGTGCCAGCAGCCGAGCGGGAGTGGAGTCAGATACGCAGTATTTT
CDR3aa: CASSRAGVESDTQYF

v_gene: TRBV3-1
abundance: many
j_gene: TRBJ2-2
d_gene: NA
CDR3nt: TGTGCCAGCAGCCAAGATCGAGGAACGCCAGAGCTGTTTTTT
CDR3aa: CASSQDRGTPELFF

v_gene: TRBV3-1
abundance: many
j_gene: TRBJ1-3
d_gene: TRBD1
CDR3nt: TGTGCCAGCAGCCAAGACGGGACAGGGGGGGGAAACACCATATATTTT
CDR3aa: CASSQDGTGGGNTIYF

v_gene: TRBV5-1
abundance: many
j_gene: TRBJ1-1
d_gene: NA
CDR3nt: TGCGCCAGCAGCTCGACCGCGAACACTGAAGCTTTCTTT
CDR3aa: CASSSTANTEAFF

v_gene: TRBV5-1
abundance: many
j_gene: TRBJ2-1
d_gene: TRBD1
CDR3nt: TGCGCCAGCAGCTCCACCGGGACAGGGGGAAATGAGCAGTTCTTC
CDR3aa: CASSSTGTGGNEQFF

v_gene: TRBV3-1
abundance: NA
j_gene: TRBJ1-3
d_gene: NA
CDR3nt: TGTGCCAGCAGCAAACCCGTGACGAGAAACACCATATACTTT
CDR3aa: CASSKPVTRNTIYF

v_gene: TRBV6-5
abundance: many
j_gene: TRBJ2-7
d_gene: TRBD2
CDR3nt: TGTGCCAGCAGCCCGGGACTAGCTTTTGAGCAGTACTTC
CDR3aa: CASSPGLAFEQYF